This T cell receptor (beta chain) was sequenced for a study of Ad26.COV2.S vaccination and SARS-CoV-2 variants. Study-wide context: Ad26.COV2.S, an intramuscular injection, was given once or twice 56 days apart.

This clone was detected only once. Antigen unknown. Clones were read by immunoSEQ multiplex PCR, and TCRdb kept only the in-frame ones, dropping some. The sample consists of about 680,000 clones, 89% of them appearing once. The study's findings and limits: The TCR breadth and depth analyses may have produced an underestimate of total T cell responses.

The CDR3 covers 16 residues. CDR1 and CDR2 (germline): SGHNT, YYREEE (reference sequence). V dropped 7 bases and J dropped 5 bases, with 24 bases sitting between them. Treatment in this sample: some 19 received Ad26.COV2.S at low or high dose, single or two shots; roughly 5 received placebo; per-sample allocation not given. Following the first vaccine or placebo injection, samples were taken on day 63. Expressing Wuhan-strain SARS-CoV-2 spike, an Ad26 vector served as the vaccine. This chain uses TRBV5-4 with TRBJ1-2; no clear D. This clonotype was obtained from a person between 18 and 65 years old who received the Ad26.COV2.S COVID-19 vaccine or a placebo. Specimen: peripheral blood, collected in a trial of Ad26.COV2.S vaccine versus placebo. The CDR3 nucleotides read TGTGCCAGCGGCCAGAGGGCAGCCCTTTCTCATTATGGCTACACCTTC. It specifies CASGQRAALSHYGYTF.